The source of this TCR beta chain is a study of blood T cell repertoires in COVID-19. Study in general: Sites in the United States, Italy and Spain provided acute and convalescent COVID-19 samples.

Assay used: immunoSEQ multiplex PCR; TCRdb lists only in-frame clones, some missing. This repertoire shows 250,000 to 400,000 clones, around 88% found once; its top ten account for 1.5% to 2%. The receptor was isolated from a woman under 40 with COVID-19, enrolled during active disease. Sequenced input: peripheral blood.

CDR3 region: CASSMDRTGNQPQHF. The CDR3 DNA sequence: TGTGCCAGTAGTATGGACAGGACAGGGAATCAGCCCCAGCATTTT. V gene TRBV19 combines with J gene TRBJ1-5; TRBD1 aligns across 8 bases. V lost 3 bases to trimming and J lost 4 bases; unmatched junction nucleotides: 5. This CDR3 comprises 15 residues. Germline lookup yields CDR1 LNHDA and CDR2 SQIVND (reference sequence).